This entry lists 10 T cell receptor beta chains sequenced from one sample in a study of T cells after yellow fever vaccination. TCRdb re-called the 5' RACE reads through MiXCR, storing one row per CDR3 protein. Altogether over 120,000 distinct CDR3 sequences are present, under 8% being singletons, with the ten largest covering more than 0.55%. The sample here was CD4+ T cells sorted from PBMCs, taken 10 days after the yellow fever booster vaccination. Receptors originate from a man aged 30 to 39 who received the YFV17D yellow fever vaccine.

Of note for this clonotype: Mismatch with germline at one junction end may stem from a read error. DNA of the CDR3: TGTGCCTGCAGCACCAGGGCGACTAGCAGGCAGGGGGCCTACAATGAGCAGTTCTTC. Protein: CACSTRATSRQGAYNEQFF. This chain connects TRBV2 to TRBJ2-1, with D perhaps being TRBD1 or TRBD2 (7 bases each). Germline lookup yields CDR1 SNHLY and CDR2 FYNNEI. The CDR3 runs to 19 residues.

This clonotype was seen many times. The chain uses TRBV28 and TRBJ2-2, with D hard to call. Germline V gives CDR1 MDHEN, CDR2 SYDVKM. The CDR3 is made up of 12 amino acids. The V end lost 6 bases, the J end lost 6 bases, and 8 bases lay between the germline ends. CDR3 protein: CASRSPAGELFF. CDR3 DNA sequence: TGTGCCAGCAGATCACCAGCCGGGGAGCTGTTTTTT.

This clonotype was picked up many times. Its ends do not fully match the called genes, so a read error is possible. The CDR3 DNA sequence: TGTGCCAGCACCTTACGTCCCTACGAGCAGTACTTC. Its translation: CASTLRPYEQYF. The gene calls are TRBV7-8 and TRBJ2-7; D gene ambiguous. The germline CDR1 and CDR2 sequences are SGHVS and FQNEAQ. The CDR3 length is 12 residues.

This clonotype was observed many times. The V and J genes are TRBV20-1 and TRBJ2-2; 7 nucleotides match TRBD2. The CDR3 is 16 residues long. V lost 0 bases, J lost 4 bases, and 8 bases stayed unmatched. Germline V gene data show CDR1 as DFQATT and CDR2 as SNEGSKA (reference sequence). CDR3 sequence reads: CSARDQRTRSTGELFF. The CDR3 bases are TGCAGTGCTAGAGATCAAAGGACTAGGAGCACCGGGGAGCTGTTTTTT.

This clonotype appeared many times. This chain uses TRBV7-2 with TRBJ2-1; 9 bases agree with TRBD2. This CDR3 contains 16 residues. J gave up 5 bases and V 7 bases, and 12 bases lay outside the gene matches. Germline V gives CDR1 SGHTA, CDR2 FQGNSA. DNA of the CDR3: TGTGCCAGCACCCAGGTTGCGGGAGGGCCCCACAATGAGCAGTTCTTC. It encodes CASTQVAGGPHNEQFF.

This clonotype has just a few counts. This chain joins TRBV4-2 and TRBJ1-1; 7 bases map to TRBD1. The germline gives CDR1 LGHNA, CDR2 YNFKEQ. The V and J ends lost 0 bases and 0 bases, in that order; junction bases with no gene match: 1. The CDR3 runs to 15 residues. As DNA, the CDR3 is TGTGCCAGCAGCCAAGAACAGGGGCTGAACACTGAAGCTTTCTTT. This sequence encodes CASSQEQGLNTEAFF.

In its sample, this clonotype was seen many times. The CDR3 nucleotides read TGTGCCAGCAGCCCAGCGGGAACTTTGGATACGCAGTATTTT. It is translated as CASSPAGTLDTQYF. This sequence joins TRBV7-2 and TRBJ2-3; TRBD2 matches at 7 bases. CDR1 is SGHTA, CDR2 FQGNSA, per germline. With 5 bases clipped from V and 6 bases from J, the junction kept 8 bases outside the gene matches. CDR3 size: 14 residues.

This clonotype came up many times. The chain recombines TRBV6-6 with TRBJ1-1; D unclear. CDR3 length: 16 amino acids. Germline V lookup: CDR1 MNHNY, CDR2 SVGAGI (reference sequence). The V and J ends lost 5 bases and 4 bases respectively, with 20 bases between them. DNA for the CDR3: TGTGCCAGCAGTCCTCGGATGAACTTTGTTAGCACTGAAGCTTTCTTT. It specifies CASSPRMNFVSTEAFF.

This clonotype has ten or more counts. V and J are TRBV28 and TRBJ1-2; D call uncertain. There are 12 residues in the CDR3. V was cut by 2 bases and J by 4 bases, with 5 bases left in between. Germline CDR1 and CDR2: MDHEN and SYDVKM. The CDR3 region has the DNA TGTGCCAGCAGTTTACAGGTCTATGGCTACACCTTC. Residues: CASSLQVYGYTF.

At least ten counts were recorded for this clonotype. The J gene is TRBJ2-1, the V gene TRBV6-2 or TRBV6-3, with D possibly called TRBD1 or TRBD2 (5 bases each). There are 17 residues in the CDR3. V was pared by 6 bases and J by 0 bases, with 18 bases between. The germline V gene encodes CDR1 MNHEY and CDR2 SVGEGT. The CDR3, as DNA: TGTGCCAGCAGCTTTACGGCAGGGAGAGGCTCCTACAATGAGCAGTTCTTC. Its protein product is CASSFTAGRGSYNEQFF.